Each of the 21 T cell receptor beta chains below was sequenced from the same sample in a study of CD8+CD57+ T cells in acquired aplastic anemia. Genomic DNA constituted the template upon which TCR beta VDJ and CDR3 profiling was performed. Each CDR3 protein is one row after TCRdb ran MiXCR on the reads. The table has about 190,000 distinct CDR3 sequences, over 60% seen once; the top ten hold under 60%. The sample was sorted CD4+, CD8+, or CD8+CD57+ T cells (not recorded which) from PBMCs. The receptors originated from a human donor with severe aplastic anemia or a healthy control (not recorded which).

The chain uses TRBV7-2 and TRBJ1-2; D uncertain. This CDR3 is built from 14 residues. Germline CDR1 reads SGHTA; CDR2 reads FQGNSA. The V gene lost 1 base and the J gene lost 8 bases, with 14 bases spanning the gap. CDR3 protein: CASSLVREISGYTF. The CDR3 DNA reads as TGTGCCAGCAGCTTAGTGAGGGAGATCTCGGGCTACACCTTC.

Points on this clonotype: A read error may produce the germline difference seen at one junction end. J is TRBJ2-5 and V is TRBV5-1, with a possible D match to TRBD2 (6 bases). CDR1 SGHRS and CDR2 YFSETQ come from the germline V gene. CDR3 length: 14 residues. The CDR3 sequence: CASSTGTPLETQCF. The CDR3 DNA reads TGCGCCAGCTCAACCGGGACTCCGTTGGAGACCCAGTGCTTC.

The V gene is TRBV5-5, the J gene TRBJ1-5; no clear D gene. The CDR3 extends over 15 amino acids. CDR1 is SGHKS, CDR2 YYEKEE, per germline (reference sequence). V gave up 4 bases and J gave up 3 bases, with 14 bases separating them. CDR3 region: CASSADQSPNQPQHF. The CDR3 DNA sequence: TGTGCCAGCAGCGCCGACCAAAGCCCCAATCAGCCCCAGCATTTT. Combining the CDR3 with reference TRBV5-5 and TRBJ1-5 gives the whole variable domain DAGVTQSPTHLIKTRGQQVTLRCSPISGHKSVSWYQQVLGQGPQFIFQYYEKEERGRGNFPDRFSARQFPNYSSELNVNALLLGDSALYLCASSADQSPNQPQHFGDGTRLSIL.

This sequence joins TRBV24-1 and TRBJ2-5; D call uncertain. The germline CDR1 and CDR2 sequences are KGHDR and SFDVKD. The CDR3 runs to 13 residues. With 4 bases removed from V and 0 bases from J, the gap between germline ends came to 5 bases. Here the CDR3 reads CATSERYQETQYF. The CDR3 nucleotides are TGTGCCACCAGTGAGAGGTACCAAGAGACCCAGTACTTC.

In this sample, this clonotype turned up once. J is TRBJ2-7 and V is TRBV7-8, with a possible D match to TRBD1 (6 bases). The CDR3 extends over 13 amino acids. Germline CDR1 SGHVS, CDR2 FQNEAQ. Trimming pared 4 bases from V and 3 bases from J, leaving 10 bases between. CDR3 sequence: CASSSNRDYEQYF. As DNA, the CDR3 is TGTGCCAGCAGCTCCAACAGGGACTACGAGCAGTACTTC.

This rearrangement joins TRBV29-1 to TRBJ2-1; 8 bases agree with TRBD2. The CDR3 is 14 residues long. The ends lost 6 bases at V and 7 bases at J; junction bases unmatched: 11. CDR1 SQVTM and CDR2 ANQGSEA come from the germline V gene. The CDR3 DNA reads TGCAGCGTCCTTAGCGGGGCCGGTGAGAATGAGCAGTTCTTC. This translates into CSVLSGAGENEQFF.

This clonotype was observed once. The chain links TRBV6-5 to TRBJ2-7; TRBD2 agrees at 9 bases. Trimming at V came to 9 bases and at J to 13 bases, leaving 13 bases not matched to a gene. Germline-derived CDR1 and CDR2 are MNHEY and SVGAGI. The CDR3 has 12 amino acids. CDR3 region: CASGNALGLAYF. CDR3 sequence (DNA): TGTGCCAGTGGGAATGCATTGGGACTAGCATACTTC.

This chain connects TRBV10-2 to TRBJ2-7; the D is unclear. The ends were cut back, 2 bases at V and 3 bases at J, with 17 bases in the middle. The CDR3 runs to 16 residues. Germline V CDR1 and CDR2: WSHSY, SAAADI. CDR3: CASSERVVSPRYEQYF. CDR3 bases: TGCGCCAGCAGTGAGAGAGTTGTTTCCCCCCGCTACGAGCAGTACTTC.

About this clonotype: An end of the junction does not agree with germline; a read error may underlie this. This rearrangement joins TRBV12-3 or TRBV12-4 to TRBJ2-7, with 10 bases identical to TRBD2. This CDR3 region has 16 residues. CDR3 residues: CASSESIGLAVGEQYF. CDR3 in DNA: TGCGCCAGCAGTGAGTCTATTGGACTAGCGGTGGGGGAGCAGTACTTC.

V is TRBV20-1 and J is TRBJ2-7; D remains ambiguous. The CDR3 has 12 residues. CDR1 is DFQATT, CDR2 SNEGSKA, per germline (reference sequence). V gave up 1 base and J gave up 3 bases, with 7 bases separating them. Here the CDR3 DNA reads TGCAGTGCTAGAGGTCCAGACTACGAGCAGTACTTC. This translates into CSARGPDYEQYF.

The chain joins TRBV19 to TRBJ2-1; a weak D match, TRBD1 (5 bases). Germline V gives CDR1 LNHDA, CDR2 SQIVND (reference sequence). V lost 4 bases and J lost 7, with 20 bases in between. The CDR3 has 16 amino acids. The CDR3 is CASSRGGNGKKNEQFF. CDR3 DNA: TGTGCCAGTAGTAGGGGCGGCAATGGGAAGAAAAATGAGCAGTTCTTC.

The V and J genes are TRBV10-3 and TRBJ1-6, with TRBD1 matching 7 bases. J was trimmed by 12 bases and V by 4 bases; bases with no gene match: 9. This CDR3 region has 14 residues. Germline V lookup: CDR1 ENHRY, CDR2 SYGVKD. The CDR3 sequence: CAISVGTVLEPLHF. CDR3 DNA sequence: TGTGCCATCAGTGTTGGGACAGTATTAGAACCCCTCCACTTT.

The V call is TRBV27, the J call TRBJ2-7, with TRBD1 as a possible D gene (9 bases). V lost 3 bases and J lost 5, with 20 bases in between. Germline lookup yields CDR1 MNHEY and CDR2 SMNVEV (reference sequence). The CDR3 runs to 16 residues. The CDR3 DNA reads as TGTGCCAGCAGTTTCGGGGGGGGACAGGGAAGGCACGAGCAGTACTTC. It translates to CASSFGGGQGRHEQYF.

This rearrangement joins TRBV2 to TRBJ2-5; possibly TRBD1 for D (8 bases). The J call could be wrong; TRBJ2-7 is a better fit for the DNA end. The germline V gene encodes CDR1 SNHLY and CDR2 FYNNEI. CDR3 length equals 14 residues. The CDR3 DNA follows: TGTGCCAGTAAGGTACAGGGGGGGAGCTACGAGCAGTACTTC. Protein product: CASKVQGGSYEQYF.

This chain connects TRBV19 to TRBJ1-6; weak D call: TRBD1 (5 bases). This CDR3 has 16 residues. Trimming stripped 6 bases from V and 7 bases from J, with 19 bases between. The germline V gene has CDR1 LNHDA and CDR2 SQIVND (reference sequence). The CDR3 is CASRIPSAGSNSPLHF. The CDR3, as DNA: TGTGCCAGTAGAATTCCGTCGGCAGGGAGCAATTCACCCCTCCACTTT.

Remarks on this clonotype: A single base separates this from a much larger clone, so it may be a read error. CDR3 sequence (DNA): TGTGCCAGCAGCTGGGGACGGAGCGAGCAGTACTTC. This sequence encodes CASSWGRSEQYF. The chain recombines TRBV13 with TRBJ2-5; D could derive from TRBD1 or TRBD2 (5 bases each). The J call may be in error: the DNA end matches TRBJ2-7 better. This CDR3 is built from 12 residues. The germline V gene has CDR1 PRHDT and CDR2 FYEKMQ (reference sequence).

CDR3 sequence reads: CASSVSSGNTIYF. CDR3 coding DNA: TGTGCCAGCAGCGTGAGCTCTGGAAACACCATATATTTT. The gene calls are TRBV9 and TRBJ1-3, with D hard to call. Trimming cost V 2 bases and J 0 bases, with 3 bases left between them. This CDR3 is built from 13 residues. In germline, CDR1 is SGDLS, CDR2 YYNGEE.

The V gene is TRBV14, the J gene TRBJ2-7; 16 bases match TRBD2. The CDR3 consists of 16 residues. The trim removed 4 bases at V and 7 bases at J, leaving 7 bases unmatched. Per germline, CDR1 SGHDN and CDR2 FVKESK. CDR3 nucleotide sequence: TGTGCCAGCAGCCCGGGGACTAGCGGGGGGGCGGGGGAGCAGTACTTC. Translating gives CASSPGTSGGAGEQYF.

The genes are TRBV7-9 and TRBJ1-2, with 10 positions matching TRBD1. The CDR3 has 18 residues. V lost 5 bases and J lost 6; bases outside the gene matches: 18. From germline, CDR1 is SEHNR and CDR2 FQNEAQ (reference sequence). CDR3 sequence: CASSTGPGVFGTGDGYTF. The CDR3 region has the DNA TGTGCCAGCAGCACGGGACCGGGGGTTTTCGGGACAGGGGATGGCTACACCTTC.

This sequence joins TRBV29-1 and TRBJ2-1, with TRBD2 identical over 14 bases. Germline V lookup: CDR1 SQVTM, CDR2 ANQGSEA. This CDR3 contains 14 residues. Trimming cost V 4 bases and J 11 bases; bases outside gene matches: 7. CDR3 sequence reads: CSVGGLAGADKQFF. In DNA form, the CDR3 reads TGCAGCGTTGGGGGACTAGCGGGGGCTGATAAGCAGTTCTTC.

Concerning this clonotype itself: A single base separates this from a much larger clone, so it may be a read error. Since no conserved phenylalanine or tryptophan closes the CDR3, a read error is the likely cause. This sequence joins TRBV3-1 and TRBJ1-1; no reliable D call. The CDR3 covers 13 residues. Trimming left V 2 bases short and J 3 bases short, with 7 bases between. CDR1 and CDR2 from the germline V gene are LGHDT and YNNKEL (reference sequence). CDR3 coding DNA: TGTGCCAGCAGCCAACCGGATCACACTGAAGCTTTCCTT. It encodes CASSQPDHTEAFL.